The 10 T cell receptor beta chains below come from one sample, sequenced in a study of Graves' ophthalmopathy and Graves' hyperthyroidism. Scientists amplified the TCR beta CDR3 regions from RNA transcripts. HTBI primers were employed in first-round RT-PCR, then a second-round multiplex PCR followed. TCRdb re-analysed the multiplex PCR reads in MiXCR, keeping a single row per CDR3 protein. The sample holds 600,000 to 700,000 distinct CDR3 sequences; over 40% are singletons and the top ten take 3% to 3.5%. The sample consisted of peripheral blood. These receptors were obtained from an adult man with Graves' ophthalmopathy.

J is TRBJ1-2 and V is TRBV29-1; 7 positions match TRBD1. CDR1 is SQVTM and CDR2 is ANQGSEA in the germline V gene. This CDR3 has 11 amino acids. The ends lost 2 bases at V and 10 bases at J; junction bases unmatched: 4. CDR3 in DNA: TGCAGCGTTGAACCGGACAGGATCTACACCTTC. This sequence encodes CSVEPDRIYTF. Full variable domain (remainder filled in from reference TRBV29-1 and TRBJ1-2): SAVISQKPSRDICQRGTSLTIQCQVDSQVTMMFWYRQQPGQSLTLIATANQGSEATYESGFVIDKFPISRPNLTFSTLTVSNMSPEDSSIYLCSVEPDRIYTFGSGTRLTVV.

This clonotype was seen only a few times. The V call is TRBV2, the J call TRBJ2-3; unclear D gene. The CDR3 has 13 residues. Germline values: CDR1 SNHLY, CDR2 FYNNEI. Trimming removed 5 bases at V and 4 bases at J, with 10 bases between. CDR3 sequence reads: CASSSMTSDTQYF. The CDR3 DNA is TGTGCCAGCAGTTCTATGACCTCAGATACGCAGTATTTT.

This clonotype was seen a handful of times. A read error may produce the germline difference seen at one junction end. The chain carries TRBV10-3 and TRBJ1-2, with TRBD1 matching 10 bases. Per germline, CDR1 ENHRY and CDR2 SYGVKD. CDR3 length: 15 residues. The CDR3 DNA sequence: TGTGCCAGCAGTGCCCGGACAGGGGGTTTATATGGCTACACCTTC. Its translation: CASSARTGGLYGYTF.

As for this clonotype: This may be a read error, as it is one base from a much larger clone. The chain employs TRBV19 and TRBJ1-2; weak D call: TRBD1 (5 bases). Between the trimmed V and J ends, which lost 11 bases and 5 bases, there was a span of 15 bases. This CDR3 comprises 12 residues. From germline, CDR1 is LNHDA and CDR2 SQIVND (reference sequence). CDR3 DNA sequence: TGTGCCTGCTCCGGGACGCATTATGGCTACACCTTC. This codes for CACSGTHYGYTF.

The J gene is TRBJ2-2, the V gene TRBV24-1; TRBD2 matches at 13 bases. The CDR3 is 18 residues long. Germline V gene data show CDR1 as KGHDR and CDR2 as SFDVKD. The V and J ends lost 1 base and 4 bases, in that order; junction bases with no gene match: 5. CDR3 in DNA: TGTGCCACCAGTGATTTCCCGGGACTAGCGGGGACCACCGGGGAGCTGTTTTTT. Amino acid sequence: CATSDFPGLAGTTGELFF.

This rearrangement joins TRBV19 to TRBJ2-2; D possibly corresponds to TRBD1 (6 bases). Germline CDR1 and CDR2: LNHDA and SQIVND (reference sequence). This CDR3 is built from 13 residues. Trimming removed 11 bases at V and 4 bases at J, with 14 bases between. CDR3 bases: TGTGCCGGTTTTTCAGGGGCCACCGGGGAGCTGTTTTTT. Its protein product is CAGFSGATGELFF.

Turning to this clonotype: This may arise from a read error, as a much more abundant clone is one base away. The rearrangement links TRBV10-3 to TRBJ1-2; D is unresolved. Germline lookup yields CDR1 ENHRY and CDR2 SYGVKD. This CDR3 comprises 15 residues. The DNA for the CDR3 is TGTGCCAGCAGTTCCCGACCTCGGGCTAACCATGGCTACACCTTC. It is translated as CASSSRPRANHGYTF.

This sequence joins TRBV19 and TRBJ2-5; no clear D. Germline values: CDR1 LNHDA, CDR2 SQIVND (reference sequence). The CDR3 is made up of 14 amino acids. The V end lost 9 bases, the J end lost 9 bases, and 23 bases lay between the germline ends. CDR3 DNA sequence: TGTGCCAGCAGTGAAGCTGCCTCGGGTGAGCCCCAGTACTTC. It translates to CASSEAASGEPQYF.

This clonotype was seen repeatedly, ten times or more. The V gene is TRBV7-2, the J gene TRBJ2-7; D is perhaps TRBD1 or TRBD2 (5 bases each). Between the trimmed V and J ends, which lost 3 bases and 4 bases, there was a span of 16 bases. CDR3 size: 15 residues. From germline, CDR1 is SGHTA and CDR2 FQGNSA. The chain's CDR3 is CASSFQPTGAYEQYF. CDR3 in DNA: TGTGCCAGCAGCTTCCAGCCTACCGGGGCATACGAGCAGTACTTC.

About this clonotype: Here the CDR3 omits its conserved ending phenylalanine or tryptophan, so a read error is the likely source. The gene calls are TRBV6-1 and TRBJ1-2, with 9 bases matching TRBD1. The CDR3 is 15 amino acids. In germline, CDR1 is MNHNS, CDR2 SASEGT. The ends lost 6 bases at V and 5 bases at J; junction bases unmatched: 10. The CDR3 here is CASRGGTGPPYGYTL. CDR3 nucleotide sequence: TGTGCCAGCAGAGGAGGGACAGGGCCCCCTTATGGCTACACCCTC.